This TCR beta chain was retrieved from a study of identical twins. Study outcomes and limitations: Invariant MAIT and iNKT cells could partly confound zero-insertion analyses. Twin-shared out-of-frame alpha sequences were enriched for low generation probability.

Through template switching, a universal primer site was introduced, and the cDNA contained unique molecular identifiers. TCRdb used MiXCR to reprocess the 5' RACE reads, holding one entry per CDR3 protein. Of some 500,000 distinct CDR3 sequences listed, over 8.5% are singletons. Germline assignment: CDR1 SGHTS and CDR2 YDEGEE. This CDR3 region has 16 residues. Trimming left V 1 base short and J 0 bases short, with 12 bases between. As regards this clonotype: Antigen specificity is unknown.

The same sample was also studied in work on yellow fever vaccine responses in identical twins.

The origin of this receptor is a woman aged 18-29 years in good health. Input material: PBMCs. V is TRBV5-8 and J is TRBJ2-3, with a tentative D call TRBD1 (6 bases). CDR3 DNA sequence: TGTGCCAGCAGCTTGTTTGGACAGCAAAGCACAGATACGCAGTATTTT. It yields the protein CASSLFGQQSTDTQYF.